This T cell receptor (beta chain) was found in a study of blood T cell repertoires in COVID-19 (dated by TCRdb to 2019 to 2021). About the study as a whole: Collaborator samples came from the United States, Italy and Spain and covered acute and convalescent phases of COVID-19. The material from the prospective study consisted of cDNA or gDNA derived from T cells, B-cell-depleted T cells, or PBMCs. The dataset comprised deeply sampled blood TCRbeta repertoires from subjects exposed to, actively infected with, or recovered from COVID-19. The repertoires were released in a freely available public database intended as a resource for research on the immune response to SARS-CoV-2. Samples came from the ongoing ImmuneRACE study (first 160 participants) plus 1,254 subjects from 6 global collaborators. The sample metadata nearly always contained a de-identified subject ID, COVID-19 status, age in years and sex. Where HLA class I and class II types were available, the types were taken from metadata supplied by the sample provider, not from assay-based typing. Study-wide findings and limitations: Clinical and demographic metadata were provided uncurated, with the amount varying by source and participant.

The immunoSEQ Assay, a bias-controlled multiplex PCR, was used to amplify TCRbeta CDR3 regions from genomic DNA. As for the original processing: Within the assay, amplification of reference gene primers was used to estimate how many nucleated cells each sample contained. Sequence reads were collapsed and filtered to measure the absolute abundance of every unique TCRbeta CDR3 rearrangement. For each sample, productive Simpson clonality was calculated by taking the square root of Simpson's diversity index across productive rearrangements. The table comes from immuneACCESS by way of TCRdb, which keeps in-frame sequences with V and J called. Part of the clones is missing from these tables; in studies checked, under half for an unresolved V gene and the rest for unknown reasons. For V, J and clone size, that table is used; D and trimming come from the DNA. The sample data list a few hundred thousand clones, and almost 90% of these were observed just once. In total, the top ten clones hold over 1.3% of the sample.

Trimmed from V: 5 bases; trimmed from J: 1 base; junction bases lacking a gene match: 1. The CDR3, from cysteine to phenylalanine, totals 14 residues. The kept DNA is CDR3 alone, 42 bases in frame from the first base. Sequences SGHDN (CDR1) and FVKESK (CDR2) are obtained from the germline V gene. Comment on this clone: The antigen this receptor binds is unknown. Nothing much larger sits one base from this clone, and base qualities are not available.

Each collaborating institution followed its own protocols to collect whole blood in K2EDTA tubes. For TCRbeta analysis, collaborators shipped samples as frozen whole blood, isolated PBMCs, or DNA extracted from either of those sample types. In this chain, TRBV14 is recombined with TRBJ2-3, with TRBD1 identical over 9 junction bases. The receptor was isolated from an elderly man with acute or convalescent COVID-19. Sequencing used peripheral blood. The CDR3 loop reads CASSRDRGTDTQYF. At the DNA level, the sequence is TGTGCCAGCAGCAGGGACAGGGGCACAGATACGCAGTATTTT.